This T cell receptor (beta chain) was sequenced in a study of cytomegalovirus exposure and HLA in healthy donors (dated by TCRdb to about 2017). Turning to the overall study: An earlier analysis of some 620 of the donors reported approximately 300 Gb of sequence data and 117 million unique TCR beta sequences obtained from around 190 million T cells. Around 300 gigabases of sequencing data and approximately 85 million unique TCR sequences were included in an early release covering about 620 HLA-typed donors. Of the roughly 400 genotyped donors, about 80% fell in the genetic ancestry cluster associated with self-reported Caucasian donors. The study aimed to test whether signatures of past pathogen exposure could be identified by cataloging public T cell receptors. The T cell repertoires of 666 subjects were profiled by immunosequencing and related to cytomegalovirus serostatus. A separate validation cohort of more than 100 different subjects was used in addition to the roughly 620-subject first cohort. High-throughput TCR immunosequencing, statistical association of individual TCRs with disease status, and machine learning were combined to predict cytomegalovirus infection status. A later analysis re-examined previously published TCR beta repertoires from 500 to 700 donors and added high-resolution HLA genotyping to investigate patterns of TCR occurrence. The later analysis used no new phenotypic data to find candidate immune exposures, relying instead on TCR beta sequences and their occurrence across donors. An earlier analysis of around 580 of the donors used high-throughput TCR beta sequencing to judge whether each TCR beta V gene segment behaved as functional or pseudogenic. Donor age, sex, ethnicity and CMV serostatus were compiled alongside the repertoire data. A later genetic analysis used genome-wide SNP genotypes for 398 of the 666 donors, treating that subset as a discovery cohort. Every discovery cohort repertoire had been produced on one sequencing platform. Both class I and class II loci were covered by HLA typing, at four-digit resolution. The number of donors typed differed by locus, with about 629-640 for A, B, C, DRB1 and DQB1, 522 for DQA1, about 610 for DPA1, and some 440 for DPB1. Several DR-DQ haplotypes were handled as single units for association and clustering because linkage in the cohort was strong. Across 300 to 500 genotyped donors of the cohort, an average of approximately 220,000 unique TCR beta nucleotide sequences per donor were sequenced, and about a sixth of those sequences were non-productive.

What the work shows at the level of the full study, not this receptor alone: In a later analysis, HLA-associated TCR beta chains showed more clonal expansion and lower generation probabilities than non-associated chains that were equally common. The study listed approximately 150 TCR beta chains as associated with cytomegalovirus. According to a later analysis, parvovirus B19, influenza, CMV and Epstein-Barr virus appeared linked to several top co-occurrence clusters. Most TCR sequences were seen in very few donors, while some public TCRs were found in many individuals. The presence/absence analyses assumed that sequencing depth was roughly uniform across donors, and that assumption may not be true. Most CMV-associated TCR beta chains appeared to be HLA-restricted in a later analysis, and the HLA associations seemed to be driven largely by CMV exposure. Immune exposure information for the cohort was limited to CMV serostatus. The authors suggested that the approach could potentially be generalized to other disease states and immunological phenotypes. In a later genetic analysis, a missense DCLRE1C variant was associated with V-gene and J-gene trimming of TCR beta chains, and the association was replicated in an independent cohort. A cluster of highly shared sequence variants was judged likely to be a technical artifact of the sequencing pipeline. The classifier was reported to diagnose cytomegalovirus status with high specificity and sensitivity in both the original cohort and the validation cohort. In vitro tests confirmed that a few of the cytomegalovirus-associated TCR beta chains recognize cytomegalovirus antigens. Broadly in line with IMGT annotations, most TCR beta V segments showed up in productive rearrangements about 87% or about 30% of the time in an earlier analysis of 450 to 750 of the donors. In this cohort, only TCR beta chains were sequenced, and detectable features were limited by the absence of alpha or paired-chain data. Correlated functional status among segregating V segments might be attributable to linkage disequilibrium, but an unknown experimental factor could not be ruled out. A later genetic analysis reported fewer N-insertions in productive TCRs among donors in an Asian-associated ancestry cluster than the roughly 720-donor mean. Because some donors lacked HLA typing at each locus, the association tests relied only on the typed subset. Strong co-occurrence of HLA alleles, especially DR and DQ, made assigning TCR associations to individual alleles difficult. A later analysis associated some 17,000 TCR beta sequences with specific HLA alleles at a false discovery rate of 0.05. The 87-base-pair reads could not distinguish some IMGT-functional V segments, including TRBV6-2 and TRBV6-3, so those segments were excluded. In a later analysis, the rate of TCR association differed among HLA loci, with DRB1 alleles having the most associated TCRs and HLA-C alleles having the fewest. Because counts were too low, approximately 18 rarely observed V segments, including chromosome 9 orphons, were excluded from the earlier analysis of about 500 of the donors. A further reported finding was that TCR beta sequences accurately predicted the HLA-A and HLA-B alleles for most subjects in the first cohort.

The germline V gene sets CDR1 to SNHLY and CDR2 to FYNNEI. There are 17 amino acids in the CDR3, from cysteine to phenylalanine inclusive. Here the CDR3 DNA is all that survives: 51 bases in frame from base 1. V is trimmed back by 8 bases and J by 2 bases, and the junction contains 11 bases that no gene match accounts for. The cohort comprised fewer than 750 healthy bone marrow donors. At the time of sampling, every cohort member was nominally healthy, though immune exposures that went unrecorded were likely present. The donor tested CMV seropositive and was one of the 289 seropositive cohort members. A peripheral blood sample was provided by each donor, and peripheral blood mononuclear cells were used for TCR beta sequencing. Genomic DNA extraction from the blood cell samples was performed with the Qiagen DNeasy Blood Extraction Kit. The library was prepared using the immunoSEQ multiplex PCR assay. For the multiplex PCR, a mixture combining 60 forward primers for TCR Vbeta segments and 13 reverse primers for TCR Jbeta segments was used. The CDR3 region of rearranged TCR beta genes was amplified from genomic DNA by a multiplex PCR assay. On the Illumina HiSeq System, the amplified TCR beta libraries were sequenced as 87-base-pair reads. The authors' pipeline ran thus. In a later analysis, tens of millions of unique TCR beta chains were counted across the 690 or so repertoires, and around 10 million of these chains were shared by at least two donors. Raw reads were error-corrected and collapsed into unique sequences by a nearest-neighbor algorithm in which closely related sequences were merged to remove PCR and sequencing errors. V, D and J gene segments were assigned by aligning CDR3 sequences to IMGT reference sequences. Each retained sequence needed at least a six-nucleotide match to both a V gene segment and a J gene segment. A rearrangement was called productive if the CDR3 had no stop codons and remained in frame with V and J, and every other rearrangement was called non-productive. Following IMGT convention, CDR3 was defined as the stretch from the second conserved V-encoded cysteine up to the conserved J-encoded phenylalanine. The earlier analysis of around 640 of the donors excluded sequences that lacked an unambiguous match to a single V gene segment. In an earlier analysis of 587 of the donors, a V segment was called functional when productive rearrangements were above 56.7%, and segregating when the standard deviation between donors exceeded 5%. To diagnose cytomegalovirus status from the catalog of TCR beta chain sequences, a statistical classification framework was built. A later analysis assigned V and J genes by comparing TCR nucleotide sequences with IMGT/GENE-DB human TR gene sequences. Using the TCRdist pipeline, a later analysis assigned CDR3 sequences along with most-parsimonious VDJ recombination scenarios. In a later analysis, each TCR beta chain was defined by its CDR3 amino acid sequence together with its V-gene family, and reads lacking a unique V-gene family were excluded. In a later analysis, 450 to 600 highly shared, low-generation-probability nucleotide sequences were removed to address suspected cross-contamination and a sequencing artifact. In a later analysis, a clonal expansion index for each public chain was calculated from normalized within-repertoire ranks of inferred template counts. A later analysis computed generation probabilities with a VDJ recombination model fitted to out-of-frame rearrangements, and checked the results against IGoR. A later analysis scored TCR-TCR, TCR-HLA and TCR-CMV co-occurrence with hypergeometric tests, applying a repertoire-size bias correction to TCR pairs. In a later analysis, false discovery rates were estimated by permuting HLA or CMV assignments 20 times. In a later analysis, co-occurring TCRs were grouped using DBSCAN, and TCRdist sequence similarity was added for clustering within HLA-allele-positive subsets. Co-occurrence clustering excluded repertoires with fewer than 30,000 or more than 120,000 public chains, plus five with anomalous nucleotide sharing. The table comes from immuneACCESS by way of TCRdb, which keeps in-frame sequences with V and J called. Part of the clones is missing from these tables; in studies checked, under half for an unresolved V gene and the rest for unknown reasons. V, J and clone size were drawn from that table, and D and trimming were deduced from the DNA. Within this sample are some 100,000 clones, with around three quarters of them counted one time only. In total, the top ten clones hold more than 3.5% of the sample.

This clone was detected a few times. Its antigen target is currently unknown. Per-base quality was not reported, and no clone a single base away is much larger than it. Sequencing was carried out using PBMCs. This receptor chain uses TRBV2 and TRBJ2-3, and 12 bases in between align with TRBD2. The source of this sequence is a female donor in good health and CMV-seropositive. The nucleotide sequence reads TGTGCCAGCGGGGAGAAGACTAGCGGGGGCCTCACAGATACGCAGTATTTT. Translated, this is CASGEKTSGGLTDTQYF.